The TCR beta chain under discussion was sequenced for a study of technical replicates of blood from a handful of donors (TCRdb year 2017). CDR1 and CDR2, per the germline V gene, are KGHSH and LQKENI. The CDR3, from cysteine to phenylalanine, totals 15 residues. The CDR3 DNA has 45 bases and is translated from base 1. V is trimmed back by 3 bases and J by 0 bases, and the junction contains 4 bases that no gene match accounts for. Libraries were made using the immunoSEQ multiplex PCR assay. TCRdb retrieved this table from immuneACCESS and kept in-frame rearrangements only. Not all clones are present; in checked studies, unresolved V genes account for under half, and no reason is known for the remainder. The sample table contains tens of thousands of clones; only one count was recorded for 95% to 97% of them. 0.39% of the sample is taken by the ten largest. A word on this clone: The antigen this receptor binds is unknown. Within one base of it there is no much larger clone, and no base qualities were kept.

Sequencing was performed on T cells isolated from PBMCs. This TCR came from a human donor in good health. The V and J genes are TRBV18 and TRBJ1-1; 7 bases in between match TRBD1. The bases read TGTGCCAGCTCACCCCAGGGACAGATGAACACTGAAGCTTTCTTT. This gives the protein CASSPQGQMNTEAFF. Joined to the reference TRBV18 and TRBJ1-1 proteins, this CDR3 gives the full variable domain: NAGVMQNPRHLVRRRGQEARLRCSPMKGHSHVYWYRQLPEEGLKFMVYLQKENIIDESGMPKERFSAEFPKEGPSILRIQQVVRGDSAAYFCASSPQGQMNTEAFFGQGTRLTVV.